The 15 T cell receptor beta chains in this list originate from one sample, sequenced in a study of control samples from healthy donors and cancer patients. Some clones are missing from TCRdb's copy, which holds only in-frame ones; the method was immunoSEQ multiplex PCR. The table includes about 160,000 clones, approximately 94% detected once. Sequenced sample: PBMCs. All receptors derive from a man in his fifties or sixties with colorectal cancer.

The chain employs TRBV6-4 and TRBJ2-2, with TRBD2 matching 8 bases. Trimming at V came to 2 bases and at J to 6 bases, leaving 8 bases not matched to a gene. Looked up from germline, CDR1 is MRHNA and CDR2 is SNTAGT. This CDR3 has 16 amino acids. CDR3 loop: CASSDRGGDKAGELFF. CDR3 nucleotide sequence: TGTGCCAGCAGTGACCGGGGGGGCGACAAGGCCGGGGAGCTGTTTTTT.

The chain has TRBV25-1 and TRBJ1-3; the D is unclear. Trimming took off 0 bases at V and 3 bases at J, with 0 bases between the two ends. This CDR3 spans 12 amino acids. CDR1 and CDR2 from the germline V gene are MGHDK and SYGVNS. Written as DNA, the CDR3 is TGTGCCAGCAGTGAATATGGAAACACCATATATTTT. Translation gives CASSEYGNTIYF.

The chain has TRBV2 and TRBJ1-5, with TRBD1 as a possible D gene (6 bases). This CDR3 is built from 15 residues. Trimming pared 1 base from V and 8 bases from J, leaving 15 bases between. Germline V gene sequence: CDR1 SNHLY, CDR2 FYNNEI. The CDR3 DNA reads as TGTGCCAGCAGTGAAGGGGGGGCGGCCAGCGAGCCCCAGCATTTT. This sequence encodes CASSEGGAASEPQHF.

This clone was detected only once. The chain uses TRBV6-2 or TRBV6-3 and TRBJ1-4; TRBD1 matches 10 bases. The germline CDR1 and CDR2 sequences are MNHEY and SVGEGT. The CDR3 totals 17 residues. V lost 2 bases to trimming and J lost 2 bases; unmatched junction nucleotides: 5. This chain's CDR3 is CASSYRDRGYTNEKLFF. CDR3 nucleotide sequence: TGTGCCAGCAGTTACAGGGACAGGGGATACACTAATGAAAAACTGTTTTTT.

V usage is TRBV11-2 and J usage is TRBJ2-3; 8 bases are shared with TRBD1. The CDR3 totals 17 residues. The germline V gene encodes CDR1 SGHAT and CDR2 FQNNGV. The trim removed 1 base at V and 4 bases at J, leaving 10 bases unmatched. This CDR3 reads CASSLASGQGIADTQYF. Here the CDR3 DNA reads TGTGCCAGCAGCTTAGCATCAGGACAGGGAATCGCAGATACGCAGTATTTT.

The count of this clone is one. The CDR3 DNA reads TGCGCCAGCAGCTCCGCGGGACAGGGAACAGATACGCAGTATTTT. This translates into CASSSAGQGTDTQYF. V is TRBV5-1 and J is TRBJ2-3; 9 bases line up with TRBD1. The CDR3 is 15 amino acids. The germline V gene has CDR1 SGHRS and CDR2 YFSETQ. Losses at the gene ends were 3 bases for V and 3 bases for J; bases not matched to a gene: 5.

This chain links TRBV10-3 with TRBJ1-2, with D possibly being TRBD1 (5 bases). Germline loops: CDR1 ENHRY, CDR2 SYGVKD. The CDR3 loop spans 14 amino acids. With 2 bases removed from V and 2 bases from J, the gap between germline ends came to 9 bases. The CDR3 DNA is TGTGCCATCAGTGAGGGGGGTTTGAACTATGGCTACACCTTC. Translation gives CAISEGGLNYGYTF.

The table lists this clone with a count of one. The chain uses TRBV7-2 and TRBJ1-2; no reliable D call. This CDR3 has 12 residues. From germline, CDR1 is SGHTA and CDR2 FQGNSA. V was trimmed by 11 bases and J by 2 bases, leaving 12 bases between them. In nucleotides, the CDR3 is TGTGCCGCTGGAAGCGGGAACTATGGCTACACCTTC. Protein sequence: CAAGSGNYGYTF.

V gene TRBV7-2 combines with J gene TRBJ1-1; no reliable D call. CDR1 is SGHTA, CDR2 FQGNSA, per germline. Trimming took off 3 bases at V and 0 bases at J, with 11 bases between the two ends. The CDR3 length is 15 residues. The CDR3 nucleotides are TGTGCCAGCAGCTTTTCGGGCGGGATGAACACTGAAGCTTTCTTT. It encodes CASSFSGGMNTEAFF.

The chain couples TRBV19 to TRBJ1-5; D may be TRBD1 (5 bases). V was clipped by 6 bases and J by 7 bases, with 16 bases between them. CDR3 length: 14 residues. The V gene's germline CDR1 is LNHDA and CDR2 SQIVND (reference sequence). Here the CDR3 DNA reads TGTGCCAGTAGCACTCATGGGGGAGGCCAGCCCCAGCATTTT. Its protein product is CASSTHGGGQPQHF.

The chain employs TRBV4-1 and TRBJ2-7; TRBD1 aligns across 9 bases. V was clipped by 1 base and J by 7 bases; unmatched bases: 2. The germline V gene has CDR1 MGHRA and CDR2 YSYEKL. The CDR3 has 13 amino acids. DNA of the CDR3: TGCGCCAGCAGCCAAGGAGACAGGGGGGAGCAGTACTTC. It codes for CASSQGDRGEQYF.

This clone has a single count. CDR3 in amino acids: CAWSVGRRETQYF. CDR3 nucleotides: TGTGCCTGGAGTGTCGGACGAAGGGAGACCCAGTACTTC. The V and J genes are TRBV30 and TRBJ2-5; D remains ambiguous. The V gene's germline CDR1 is GTSNPN and CDR2 SVGIG (reference sequence). The CDR3 is made up of 13 amino acids. The V gene lost 0 bases and the J gene lost 5 bases, with 10 bases spanning the gap.

The chain is built from TRBV27 and TRBJ2-7; 9 bases are a match to TRBD1. After removal of 4 bases from V and 4 bases from J, the junction contained 5 bases not matched to a gene. Germline CDR1 and CDR2: MNHEY and SMNVEV (reference sequence). This CDR3 spans 14 amino acids. CDR3 DNA sequence: TGTGCCAGCAGTTCCCCGGGACAGGGTTACGAGCAGTACTTC. This codes for CASSSPGQGYEQYF.

The J gene is TRBJ2-4, the V gene TRBV19, with D perhaps matching TRBD1 (6 bases). The CDR3 contains 16 residues. Germline V gene sequence: CDR1 LNHDA, CDR2 SQIVND (reference sequence). The germline V and J ends were trimmed by 5 bases and 1 base, with 15 bases remaining between them. The CDR3: CASSSRGARAKNIQYF. In DNA, the CDR3 is TGTGCCAGTAGTTCCAGGGGAGCGCGGGCCAAAAACATTCAGTACTTC.

This chain uses TRBV3-1 (or the pseudogene TRBV3-2) with TRBJ1-3; no reliable D call. CDR1 is LGHDT and CDR2 is YNNKEL in the germline V gene (reference sequence). V gave up 0 bases and J gave up 0 bases, with 15 bases separating them. The CDR3 consists of 18 residues. The CDR3 sequence: CASSQDRRGHASGNTIYF. The CDR3 DNA reads as TGTGCCAGCAGCCAAGATCGGCGGGGTCATGCCTCTGGAAACACCATATATTTT.